What follows are 20 T cell receptor beta chains derived from one specimen sequenced in a study of T cells in Graves' hyperthyroidism and ophthalmopathy. Regions amplified from RNA transcripts were the TCR beta CDR3 regions. The HTBI primer set served for first-round RT-PCR of the TCR CDR3. TCRdb re-derived calls from the multiplex PCR reads in MiXCR, one entry per CDR3 protein. The sample shows about 560,000 distinct CDR3 sequences, about 45% of them seen only once. The material sequenced was peripheral blood or thyroid tissue (not recorded which). The receptors derive from a woman under 30 with Graves' hyperthyroidism.

This sequence joins TRBV10-1 and TRBJ1-6; D is ambiguous. Trimming stripped 6 bases from V and 14 bases from J, with 29 bases between. CDR3 length equals 17 residues. Germline assignment: CDR1 WNHNN and CDR2 SYGVQD (reference sequence). This chain's CDR3 is CASSQGFLSSLNWALHF. The CDR3 DNA reads as TGCGCCAGCAGCCAAGGGTTCCTCAGCAGCCTTAATTGGGCCCTCCACTTT.

This clonotype was detected only a few times. A much larger clone differs by one base, so this may be a read error. V is TRBV5-5 and J is TRBJ1-5; D not resolved. The CDR3 has 13 residues. Looked up from germline, CDR1 is SGHKS and CDR2 is YYEKEE (reference sequence). The germline V and J ends were trimmed by 4 bases and 0 bases, with 5 bases remaining between them. The CDR3 nucleotides are TGTGCCAGCAGCCCGTATAGCAATCAGCCCCAGCATTTT. Protein product: CASSPYSNQPQHF.

V and J are TRBV7-2 and TRBJ2-5; 7 bases map to TRBD1. J was trimmed by 2 bases and V by 6 bases; bases with no gene match: 9. CDR3 size: 15 residues. Germline V gene data show CDR1 as SGHTA and CDR2 as FQGNSA. CDR3 bases: TGTGCCAGCAGACCCACAGGGACAGCACAAGAGACCCAGTACTTC. Amino acids: CASRPTGTAQETQYF. The whole variable domain, filled in from reference TRBV7-2 and TRBJ2-5, reads GAGVSQSPSNKVTEKGKDVELRCDPISGHTALYWYRQSLGQGLEFLIYFQGNSAPDKSGLPSDRFSAERTGGSVSTLTIQRTQQEDSAVYLCASRPTGTAQETQYFGPGTRLLVL.

The chain uses TRBV20-1 and TRBJ2-7; 9 nucleotides match TRBD1. The J segment lost 1 base and the V segment lost 3 bases, leaving 4 bases of the junction unmatched. The CDR3 is 14 amino acids. The germline V gene has CDR1 DFQATT and CDR2 SNEGSKA (reference sequence). CDR3 nucleotide sequence: TGCAGTGCTAGTGACAGGGGGTTTTCCTACGAGCAGTACTTC. This gives the protein CSASDRGFSYEQYF.

The CDR3 DNA is TGTGCCAGTACCACGACAGGAGTAAACACTGAAGCTTTCTTT. Encoded protein: CASTTTGVNTEAFF. The chain combines TRBV19 with TRBJ1-1, with D tentatively TRBD1 (6 bases). V shed 7 bases and J shed 2 bases, with 14 bases lying between them. The CDR3 extends over 14 amino acids. Germline values: CDR1 LNHDA, CDR2 SQIVND (reference sequence).

At least ten counts were recorded for this clonotype. The gene calls are TRBV15 and TRBJ2-7; D is possibly TRBD2 (5 bases). Deletions cut 0 bases from V and 7 bases from J, with 16 bases between. The germline V gene has CDR1 LNHNV and CDR2 YYDKDF (reference sequence). This CDR3 is built from 15 residues. CDR3 DNA: TGTGCCACCAGCAGAGATTTGGACTTTTCCTCGGAGCAGTACTTC. Amino acid sequence: CATSRDLDFSSEQYF. The full variable domain, rest sourced from reference TRBV15 and TRBJ2-7, is DAMVIQNPRYQVTQFGKPVTLSCSQTLNHNVMYWYQQKSSQAPKLLFHYYDKDFNNEADTPDNFQSRRPNTSFCFLDIRSPGLGDTAMYLCATSRDLDFSSEQYFGPGTRLTVT.

CDR3 DNA: TGTGCCACCAGCACTGGCGGGAGGGCGAACACCGGGGAGCTGTTTTTT. Amino acid sequence: CATSTGGRANTGELFF. V gene TRBV15 combines with J gene TRBJ2-2; the match to TRBD2 covers 9 bases. Losses at the gene ends were 4 bases for V and 0 bases for J; bases not matched to a gene: 3. Germline CDR1 LNHNV, CDR2 YYDKDF (reference sequence). This CDR3 region has 16 residues.

The J gene is TRBJ1-4, the V gene TRBV20-1; D is uncertain. Germline V CDR1 and CDR2: DFQATT, SNEGSKA (reference sequence). V was pared by 0 bases and J by 8 bases, with 10 bases between. CDR3 length: 13 amino acids. CDR3 sequence (DNA): TGCAGTGCTAGAGATAAAGTTTGGGAAAAACTGTTTTTT. Its translation: CSARDKVWEKLFF.

The chain joins TRBV7-4 to TRBJ2-5; 15 nucleotides match TRBD2. Germline CDR1 and CDR2: SGHVT and SQSDAQ. Losses at the gene ends were 3 bases for V and 4 bases for J; bases not matched to a gene: 6. The CDR3 is 17 amino acids. The CDR3 DNA sequence: TGTGCCAGCAGCTTTGGACTAGCGGGAGGGCAGGCAGAGACCCAGTACTTC. Translated: CASSFGLAGGQAETQYF.

The chain employs TRBV10-3 and TRBJ2-2; perhaps TRBD1 as D (5 bases). This CDR3 has 16 residues. V lost 10 bases, J lost 5 bases, and 23 bases lay in between. Germline V gene data show CDR1 as ENHRY and CDR2 as SYGVKD. The DNA of the CDR3 is TGTGCCACCATCTCACCAGGGTCACATCGGACCGGGGAGCTGTTTTTT. Its protein is CATISPGSHRTGELFF.

As regards this clonotype: A much larger clone is a single base away; this may be a read error. This CDR3 reads CTSSRNGGQETQYF. The CDR3 DNA reads TGTACCAGCAGCCGGAACGGGGGACAAGAGACCCAGTACTTC. The chain joins TRBV12-5 to TRBJ2-5; D perhaps matches TRBD2 (6 bases). Germline V gene data show CDR1 as LGHNT and CDR2 as FRNRAP. The CDR3 is made up of 14 amino acids.

This chain links TRBV28 with TRBJ2-7; maybe TRBD2 (6 bases). Trimming left V 9 bases short and J 0 bases short, with 12 bases between. Germline V gene data show CDR1 as MDHEN and CDR2 as SYDVKM. CDR3 length: 13 amino acids. The DNA of the CDR3 is TGTGCCAGTCATAGCGGAAGCTCCTACGAGCAGTACTTC. This translates into CASHSGSSYEQYF.

This clonotype was counted only a few times. Written as DNA, the CDR3 is TGTGCCAGTCAAGCCTGGCCTAGGGGGACTAATGAAAAACTGTTTTTT. Translation gives CASQAWPRGTNEKLFF. The V gene is TRBV7-2, the J gene TRBJ1-4; D might be TRBD1 (6 bases). This CDR3 is 16 amino acids long. Looked up from germline, CDR1 is SGHTA and CDR2 is FQGNSA. V was cut by 9 bases and J by 2 bases, with 19 bases left in between.

The genes are TRBV20-1 and TRBJ2-7; D gene ambiguous. From germline, CDR1 is DFQATT and CDR2 SNEGSKA (reference sequence). The CDR3 sequence is 11 residues long. V lost 6 bases and J lost 4, with 10 bases in between. The CDR3: CSAPFAYEQYF. DNA of the CDR3: TGCAGTGCCCCCTTCGCTTACGAGCAGTACTTC.

This clonotype appeared a few times. The chain combines TRBV11-2 with TRBJ2-7, with D maybe TRBD1 (6 bases). In germline, CDR1 is SGHAT, CDR2 FQNNGV. Trimming took off 1 base at V and 0 bases at J, with 19 bases between the two ends. The CDR3 loop spans 18 amino acids. CDR3 nucleotides: TGTGCCAGCAGCTTAGTGGGACATTCCCCGGGGAGCTCCTACGAGCAGTACTTC. Its protein product is CASSLVGHSPGSSYEQYF. The full variable domain, rest sourced from reference TRBV11-2 and TRBJ2-7, is EAGVAQSPRYKIIEKRQSVAFWCNPISGHATLYWYQQILGQGPKLLIQFQNNGVVDDSQLPKDRFSAERLKGVDSTLKIQPAKLEDSAVYLCASSLVGHSPGSSYEQYFGPGTRLTVT.

This clonotype was observed many times. The CDR3 spells CSVADRGEKLFF. The CDR3 bases are TGCAGCGTTGCGGACAGGGGTGAAAAACTGTTTTTT. The chain couples TRBV29-1 to TRBJ1-4; 9 nucleotides align to TRBD1. V was pared by 4 bases and J by 7 bases, with 1 base of the junction left unmatched. The germline gives CDR1 SQVTM, CDR2 ANQGSEA. This CDR3 region has 12 residues.

The J gene is TRBJ2-7, the V gene TRBV7-9; maybe TRBD2 (8 bases). CDR1 and CDR2 (germline): SEHNR, FQNEAQ (reference sequence). Trimming removed 5 bases at V and 7 bases at J, with 24 bases between. This CDR3 contains 16 residues. The DNA for the CDR3 is TGTGCCAGCAGCCCGACCCCGGGACTAGGGGGCATGGAGCAGTACTTC. Its protein product is CASSPTPGLGGMEQYF.

In this sample, this clonotype turned up a few times. Written as DNA, the CDR3 is TGTGCCAGCACCGACAGTTCCTACGAGCAGTACTTC. It translates to CASTDSSYEQYF. This rearrangement joins TRBV12-3 or TRBV12-4 to TRBJ2-7; D is perhaps TRBD1 (5 bases). The CDR3 has 12 residues. Trimming shortened V by 7 bases and J by 1 base, and 8 bases separated the two germline ends.

To note about this clonotype: Mismatch with germline at one junction end may stem from a read error. CDR3 loop: CASSQEGQGSYEQYF. The CDR3 coding sequence is TGTGCCAGCAGCCAAGAGGGACAGGGGAGTTACGAGCAGTACTTC. The gene calls are TRBV4-1 and TRBJ2-7; 10 nucleotides line up with TRBD1. CDR1 and CDR2 (germline): MGHRA, YSYEKL. This CDR3 contains 15 residues.

V usage is TRBV19 and J usage is TRBJ2-7; the match to TRBD2 covers 9 bases. With V trimmed by 2 bases and J by 1 base, 3 bases remained unmatched. Germline V CDR1 and CDR2: LNHDA, SQIVND (reference sequence). The CDR3 is made up of 15 amino acids. Here the CDR3 DNA reads TGTGCCAGTAGTATAACTAGCGGGCCATCCTACGAGCAGTACTTC. Amino acid sequence: CASSITSGPSYEQYF. Together with reference TRBV19 and TRBJ2-7, the CDR3 gives the full variable domain: DGGITQSPKYLFRKEGQNVTLSCEQNLNHDAMYWYRQDPGQGLRLIYYSQIVNDFQKGDIAEGYSVSREKKESFPLTVTSAQKNPTAFYLCASSITSGPSYEQYFGPGTRLTVT.